A selection of T cell receptor beta chains follows, all from one sample in a study of human T cells and chemical hapten exposure. TCRdb analysed the RACE reads with MiXCR anew, one entry per CDR3 protein. The sample has 270,000 or so distinct CDR3 sequences, around 7.3% seen once; the top ten hold 1.2%. Sequencing was performed on whole blood, taken in connection with sensitization to the hapten diphenylcyclopropenone (DPC). These receptors came from a man aged 18 to 30 with alopecia areata. Some clones in this sample may be carry-over from other donors' samples. Each CDR3 is given with its conserved first and last residue. The D gene is left open where the match is weak. Clone sizes are given selectively: once, few, many, or a class where the clone is expanded.

TRBV7-8	-	TRBJ2-5	-	TGTGCCAGCAGCTTAGATGGGCTAGAGACCCAGTACTTC	CASSLDGLETQYF
TRBV7-2	TRBD1	TRBJ2-2	few	TGTGCCAGCAGCTTCCGGGACAGGGGGCGCATCGGGGAGCTGTTTTTT	CASSFRDRGRIGELFF
TRBV7-8	-	TRBJ2-1	-	TGTGCCAGCAGCTCCTACCCACGGGGGCGATACAATGAGCAGTTCTTC	CASSSYPRGRYNEQFF
TRBV10-3	TRBD1	TRBJ1-5	many	TGTGCCATCAGTGAAGCAGGGGGGCCGGGCAATCAGCCCCAGCATTTT	CAISEAGGPGNQPQHF
TRBV27	-	TRBJ2-2	few	TGTGCCAGCAGTTTAGGTAGAAACGCGAACACCGGGGAGCTGTTTTTT	CASSLGRNANTGELFF
TRBV3-1	TRBD1	TRBJ2-7	few	TGTGCCAGCAGCCAGGCGACAGGGGGCGGTGGGTACGAGCAGTACTTC	CASSQATGGGGYEQYF
TRBV12-3/TRBV12-4	-	TRBJ2-2	-	TGTGCCAGCAGTTCCTGGGACACCCAGAACACCGGGGAGCTGTTTTTT	CASSSWDTQNTGELFF
TRBV24-1	TRBD2	TRBJ2-1	-	TGTGCCACAGCTAATAGCGGGGGGTCCCACAATGAGCAGTTCTTC	CATANSGGSHNEQFF
TRBV3-1	-	TRBJ1-2	few	TGTGCCAGCAGCCCATTCAGGGGAGCTGGCACGGGCTACACCTTC	CASSPFRGAGTGYTF
TRBV10-1	-	TRBJ1-3	few	TGCGCCAGCAGTCTAAGACCTGGAAACACCATATATTTT	CASSLRPGNTIYF
TRBV5-1	-	TRBJ2-7	few	TGCGCCAGCAGCGTACAGGGCCACGAGCAGTACTTC	CASSVQGHEQYF
TRBV10-3	TRBD2	TRBJ2-7	few	TGTGCCATCAGCCCGACTAGCGGGGGCTACGAGCAGTACTTC	CAISPTSGGYEQYF
TRBV12-3/TRBV12-4	TRBD2	TRBJ2-3	-	TGTGCCAGCAGTGCAGATACTAGCGGGGGGGCCGCAGATACGCAGTATTTT	CASSADTSGGAADTQYF
TRBV20-1	-	TRBJ1-1	few	TGCAGTGCTACCACCGGGACCTTAGGGAGTGAAGCTTTCTTT	CSATTGTLGSEAFF
TRBV2	TRBD2	TRBJ2-3	-	TGTGCCAGCAAGCTAGCGGGGTTCACAGATACGCAGTATTTT	CASKLAGFTDTQYF
TRBV5-1	TRBD1	TRBJ1-2	many	TGCGCCAGCAGCTTCCGGGACAGGGGAAGGAACTATGGCTACACCTTC	CASSFRDRGRNYGYTF
TRBV4-2	TRBD2	TRBJ2-1	few	TGTGCCAGCAGCCCGATAGCGGGGAGCTACAATGAGCAGTTCTTC	CASSPIAGSYNEQFF
TRBV6-5	TRBD1	TRBJ1-6	few	TGTGCCAGCAGTTACTCGGGGACAGGGCCCTATAATTCACCCCTCCACTTT	CASSYSGTGPYNSPLHF
TRBV20-1	-	TRBJ1-1	many	TGCAGTGCTAGCCCATCCCTTGCTGAAGCTTTCTTT	CSASPSLAEAFF
TRBV29-1	-	TRBJ2-7	-	TGCAGCGTTGTCCCCAAAATACAGGCTGGGGAGTACTTC	CSVVPKIQAGEYF
TRBV10-3	-	TRBJ2-1	-	TGTGCCATCAGCCAGAAGAACAATGAGCAGTTCTTC	CAISQKNNEQFF
TRBV7-6	-	TRBJ1-1	-	TGTGCCAGCAGCCTAACCGCTTGGAAGGTGAACACTGAAGCTTTCTTT	CASSLTAWKVNTEAFF
TRBV12-3/TRBV12-4	-	TRBJ1-1	-	TGTGCCAGCAGCTACAGGAAGAACACTGAAGCTTTCTTT	CASSYRKNTEAFF
TRBV5-1	-	TRBJ2-7	few	TGCGCCAGCAGCGGGGAATACAGGCTCCCGCCCTACGAGCAGTACTTC	CASSGEYRLPPYEQYF
TRBV7-9	-	TRBJ1-1	few	TGTGCCAGCAGCACAGTCACTGAAGCTTTCTTT	CASSTVTEAFF
TRBV5-1	TRBD1	TRBJ2-7	few	TGCGCCAGCAGCATTGGGACAGAGAGACACTACGAGCAGTACTTC	CASSIGTERHYEQYF
TRBV4-1	-	TRBJ2-7	many	TGCGCCAGCAGCCAAACGTGGGAGGCGGTCCCCTCCTACGAGCAGTACTTC	CASSQTWEAVPSYEQYF
TRBV3-1	-	TRBJ1-1	many	TGTGCCACCGAAGGGTCGGACACTGAAGCTTTCTTT	CATEGSDTEAFF
TRBV4-3	TRBD2	TRBJ2-3	many	TGCGCCAGCAGCCACCGCGGGGGGCCTAGCACAGATACGCAGTATTTT	CASSHRGGPSTDTQYF
TRBV29-1	-	TRBJ2-3	many	TGCAGCGTTGTGATGGGGGTTAACACAGATACGCAGTATTTT	CSVVMGVNTDTQYF
TRBV29-1	TRBD2	TRBJ2-1	few	TGCAGCGCGCTAGCGGGGGGGTACAATGAGCAGTTCTTC	CSALAGGYNEQFF
TRBV5-1	TRBD2	TRBJ2-4	few	TGCGCCAGCAGCCCGCGTAGCGGGGCCCAAAACATTCAGTACTTC	CASSPRSGAQNIQYF
TRBV28	TRBD1	TRBJ1-2	many	TGTGCCAGCAGCTCCCGGGACAGCGCGGGGAGAGGGTATGGCTACACCTTC	CASSSRDSAGRGYGYTF
TRBV20-1	-	TRBJ2-1	few	TGCAGTGCCGGGGACTTCTCCTACAATGAGCAGTTCTTC	CSAGDFSYNEQFF
TRBV29-1	TRBD1	TRBJ2-1	many	TGCAGCGTTGTCCCGGGGACAGGGGGGTTTAGCTCCTACAATGAGCAGTTCTTC	CSVVPGTGGFSSYNEQFF
TRBV12-3/TRBV12-4	-	TRBJ1-5	few	TGTGCCAGCAGTTTTCGGACATCGGTGGGCAACCAGCCCCAGCATTTT	CASSFRTSVGNQPQHF
TRBV4-3	-	TRBJ1-4	many	TGCGCCAGCAGCCAAGAGGGCGGAGGAACTAATGAAAAACTGTTTTTT	CASSQEGGGTNEKLFF
TRBV6-2/TRBV6-3	-	TRBJ2-7	few	TGTGCCAGCATCCCGAGGGACGGAAACTACGAGCAGTACTTC	CASIPRDGNYEQYF
TRBV12-3/TRBV12-4	-	TRBJ1-1	-	TGTGCCAGCAGGGACCCCAGGATGAACACTGAAGCTTTCTTT	CASRDPRMNTEAFF
TRBV3-1	TRBD2	TRBJ2-2	few	TGTGCCAGCAGCCTCCCCACTAGCGGGGGGACCGGGGAGCTGTTTTTT	CASSLPTSGGTGELFF
TRBV3-1	-	TRBJ1-1	many	TGTGCCAGCAGCCACATCCCAGGGAGGGTGAACACTGAAGCTTTCTTT	CASSHIPGRVNTEAFF
TRBV28	TRBD1	TRBJ1-1	many	TGTGCCAGCAGTTTCTTTTCCCACAGGGGGCGGGAGAACACTGAAGCTTTCTTT	CASSFFSHRGRENTEAFF
TRBV3-1	TRBD2	TRBJ2-5	-	TGTGCCAGCAGCCAAGAGCGGCCGGGGGGAAGAGAGACCCAGTACTTC	CASSQERPGGRETQYF
TRBV29-1	-	TRBJ1-4	few	TGCAGCGGCTCAGGGGCCTTTAATGAAAAACTGTTTTTT	CSGSGAFNEKLFF
TRBV29-1	-	TRBJ1-5	few	TGCAGCGTTGTAGTGTCAGCCTCTCTCAATCAGCCCCAGCATTTT	CSVVVSASLNQPQHF